A single T cell receptor beta chain is shown here with its context. It has no known antigen specificity. Qualities for individual bases were not recorded, and no much larger clone is one base off. This sample is drawn from a study of T cell responses to AZD1222 COVID-19 vaccine (dated by TCRdb to the early 2020s). For context, the study as a whole: AZD1222 recipients whose second dose came at about 4 weeks and those whose second dose came at about 12 weeks were combined into one group, since spike-specific TCR depth and breadth did not differ between the two schedules. TCR sequencing covered over 230 trial participants: some 210 given two doses of AZD1222 and approximately 25 given two doses of MenACWY control vaccine. Trial participants were enrolled by age into subgroups of 18-55, 56-69 and 70-plus years, and around 150, 29 and 61 TCR-sequenced participants, respectively, were included in these subgroups. Results the study describes overall, beyond this receptor: Conclusions about previously exposed vaccinees were limited because only a handful of AZD1222 recipients were SARS-CoV-2 seropositive at baseline. Participants were mostly white British, with more females than males. The authors suggested clonal diversity may have been underestimated. Vaccine-associated CD4 TCRs spanned the whole spike protein, with dominant responses in regions 160-218 and 743-854. Nearly half of unique spike-specific TCRs reportedly recognized epitopes outside regions mutated in the B.1.351 and B.1.1.7 variants. After two AZD1222 doses, both the breadth and the depth of spike-specific TCRs were significantly higher than at day 0 and than in MenACWY recipients. In the small 56-69-year group, the increase in depth fell short of significance, most likely because of low power. No day 14 peak-response samples were available, so repertoires were characterized only after the peak T cell response.

The CDR3 regions of human TCRbeta chains were subjected to immunosequencing. Under the source paper's analysis protocol: TCRs in the repertoires were matched against a reference library of SARS-CoV-2-specific TCRs that had been generated with the MIRA antigen-specificity platform. Breadth was defined as the fraction of unique TCRs that were SARS-CoV-2-associated, and depth was defined as the fraction of total T cells that were SARS-CoV-2-associated. Each spike-specific TCR was assigned to its reactive spike region and to a CD4 or CD8 class using the MIRA data. Log10-transformed breadth and depth values were compared by one-way ANOVA with Sidak's multiple comparisons tests. Sourced from immuneACCESS, this table was stored by TCRdb with only in-frame sequences that have V and J called. A share of the clones is absent; for the studies checked, an unresolved V gene accounts for under half, and the remainder has no known explanation. V, J and clone size are taken as reported in that table, and D and trimming were inferred from the DNA itself. A total of 200,000 or so clones appear in this sample, 85% to 90% of them only once. Roughly 6% of the sample comes from the top ten.

From the germline V gene (reference sequence), CDR1 is LNHNV and CDR2 is YYDKDF. The CDR3 runs 14 residues from the cysteine to the phenylalanine. Of the read, only the CDR3 DNA is kept; its 42 bases are in frame from base 1. Cut back by 6 bases and 5 bases, the V and J ends lie 14 bases apart. The intended sense of this specimen's time point label: baseline before first vaccination. Vaccinee samples came from UK trials COV001 and COV002, including a single-blind randomized controlled phase 2/3 trial of AZD1222 (ChAdOx1 nCoV-19) in healthy adults. Trial participant PBMC samples were collected at day 0 and day 28 after the second dose for TCRbeta chain sequencing.

The sequence joins TRBV15 to TRBJ1-5; a tentative D match to TRBD1 spans 5 bases. This TCR was sampled from an adult in good health. The material was peripheral blood, obtained on day 0 of AZD1222 vaccination. This receptor has the CDR3 CATRTGERDQPQHF. The DNA sequence is as follows: TGTGCCACCAGAACGGGGGAGAGGGATCAGCCCCAGCATTTT.